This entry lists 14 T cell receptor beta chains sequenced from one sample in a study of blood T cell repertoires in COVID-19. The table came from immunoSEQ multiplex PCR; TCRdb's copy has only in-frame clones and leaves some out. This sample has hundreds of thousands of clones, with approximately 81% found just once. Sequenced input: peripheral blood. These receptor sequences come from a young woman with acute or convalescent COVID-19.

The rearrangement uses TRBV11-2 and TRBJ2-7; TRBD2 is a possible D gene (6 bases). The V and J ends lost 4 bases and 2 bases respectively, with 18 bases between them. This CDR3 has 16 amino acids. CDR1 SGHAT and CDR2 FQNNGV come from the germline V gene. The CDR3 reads CASSSRNEGGPYEQYF. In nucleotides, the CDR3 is TGTGCCAGCAGCTCACGGAATGAGGGAGGCCCCTACGAGCAGTACTTC.

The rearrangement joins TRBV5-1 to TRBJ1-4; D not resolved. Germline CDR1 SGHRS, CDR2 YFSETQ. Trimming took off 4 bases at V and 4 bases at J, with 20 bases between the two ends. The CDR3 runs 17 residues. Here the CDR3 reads CASSTTEEATDNEKLFF. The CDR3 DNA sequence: TGCGCCAGCAGCACGACCGAGGAAGCAACGGATAATGAAAAACTGTTTTTT.

In DNA, the CDR3 is TGTGCCAGCAGCGTAGACAGGGGGACGAGTGGCTACACCTTC. Translating it yields CASSVDRGTSGYTF. V and J are TRBV9 and TRBJ1-2; 8 positions agree with TRBD1. Per the germline V gene, CDR1 is SGDLS and CDR2 is YYNGEE. J was trimmed by 7 bases and V by 0 bases; bases with no gene match: 5. The CDR3 spans 14 residues.

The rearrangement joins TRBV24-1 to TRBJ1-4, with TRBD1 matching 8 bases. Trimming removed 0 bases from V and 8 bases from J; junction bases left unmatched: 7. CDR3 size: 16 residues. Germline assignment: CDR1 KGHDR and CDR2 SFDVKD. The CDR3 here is CATSDLLGRGQEKLFF. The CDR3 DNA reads TGTGCCACCAGTGATTTGCTGGGCAGGGGGCAAGAAAAACTGTTTTTT.

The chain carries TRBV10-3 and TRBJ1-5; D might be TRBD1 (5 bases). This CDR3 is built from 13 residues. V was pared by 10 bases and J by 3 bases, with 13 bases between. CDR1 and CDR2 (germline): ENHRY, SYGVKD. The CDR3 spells CATQGDLNQPQHF. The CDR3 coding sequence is TGTGCCACCCAGGGCGACCTCAATCAGCCCCAGCATTTT.

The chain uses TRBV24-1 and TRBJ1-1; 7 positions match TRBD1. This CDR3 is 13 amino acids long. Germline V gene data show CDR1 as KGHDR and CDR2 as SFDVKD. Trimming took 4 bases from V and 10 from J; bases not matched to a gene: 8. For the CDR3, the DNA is TGTGCCACCAGTGAGGGTAGGGGGCAGCGAGCTTTCTTT. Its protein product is CATSEGRGQRAFF.

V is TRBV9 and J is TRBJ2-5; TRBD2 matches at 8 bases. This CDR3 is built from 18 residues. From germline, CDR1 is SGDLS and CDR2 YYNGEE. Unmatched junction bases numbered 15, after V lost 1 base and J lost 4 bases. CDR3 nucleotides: TGTGCCAGCAGCGTATTGAATCTTGGACTAGCTGGAGGAGAGACCCAGTACTTC. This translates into CASSVLNLGLAGGETQYF.

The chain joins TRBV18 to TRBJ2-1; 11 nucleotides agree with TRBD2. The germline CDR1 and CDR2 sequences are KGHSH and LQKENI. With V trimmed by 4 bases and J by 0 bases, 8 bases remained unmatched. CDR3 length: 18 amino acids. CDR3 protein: CASSRDSGGASSYNEQFF. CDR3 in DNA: TGTGCCAGCTCACGTGATAGCGGGGGGGCCAGCTCCTACAATGAGCAGTTCTTC.

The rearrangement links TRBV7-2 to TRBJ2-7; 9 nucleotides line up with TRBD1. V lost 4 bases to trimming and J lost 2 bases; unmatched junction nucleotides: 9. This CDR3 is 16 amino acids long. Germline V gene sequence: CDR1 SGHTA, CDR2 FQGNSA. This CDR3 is CASSSDGTGHPYEQYF. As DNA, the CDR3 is TGTGCCAGCAGCTCAGACGGGACAGGGCATCCCTACGAGCAGTACTTC.

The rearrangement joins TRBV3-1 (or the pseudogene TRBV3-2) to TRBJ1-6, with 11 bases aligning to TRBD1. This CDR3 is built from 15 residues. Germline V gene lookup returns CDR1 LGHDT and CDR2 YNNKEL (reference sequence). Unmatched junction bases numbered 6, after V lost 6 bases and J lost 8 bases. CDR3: CASRLGTGGYSPLHF. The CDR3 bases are TGTGCCAGCAGGCTAGGGACAGGGGGGTATTCACCCCTCCACTTT.

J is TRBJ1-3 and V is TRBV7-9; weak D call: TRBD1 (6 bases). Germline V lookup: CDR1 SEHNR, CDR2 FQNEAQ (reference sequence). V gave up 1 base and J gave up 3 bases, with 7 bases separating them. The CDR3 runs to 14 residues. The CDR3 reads CASSLGQVGNTIYF. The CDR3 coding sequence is TGTGCCAGCAGCTTAGGACAGGTTGGAAACACCATATATTTT. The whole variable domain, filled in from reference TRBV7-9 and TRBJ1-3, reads DTGVSQNPRHKITKRGQNVTFRCDPISEHNRLYWYRQTLGQGPEFLTYFQNEAQLEKSRLLSDRFSAERPKGSFSTLEIQRTEQGDSAMYLCASSLGQVGNTIYFGEGSWLTVV.

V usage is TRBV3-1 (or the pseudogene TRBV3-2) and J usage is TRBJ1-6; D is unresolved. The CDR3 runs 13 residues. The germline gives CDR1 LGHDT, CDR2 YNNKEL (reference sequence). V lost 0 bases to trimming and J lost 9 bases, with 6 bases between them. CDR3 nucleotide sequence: TGTGCCAGCAGCCAAGATGTATTTTCACCCCTCCACTTT. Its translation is CASSQDVFSPLHF.

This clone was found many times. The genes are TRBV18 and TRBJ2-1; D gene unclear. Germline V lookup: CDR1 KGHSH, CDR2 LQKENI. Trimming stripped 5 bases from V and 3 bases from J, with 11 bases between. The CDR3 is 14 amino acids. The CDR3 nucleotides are TGTGCCAGCTCAGCCACTGGTTACTACAATGAGCAGTTCTTC. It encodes CASSATGYYNEQFF.

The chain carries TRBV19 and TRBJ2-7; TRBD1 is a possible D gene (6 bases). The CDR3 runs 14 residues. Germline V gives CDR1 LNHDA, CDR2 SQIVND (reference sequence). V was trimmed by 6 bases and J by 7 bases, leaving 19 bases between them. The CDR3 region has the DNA TGTGCCAGTAGCGTGGGGGCGACTCTTGTGGAGCAGTACTTC. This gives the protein CASSVGATLVEQYF.